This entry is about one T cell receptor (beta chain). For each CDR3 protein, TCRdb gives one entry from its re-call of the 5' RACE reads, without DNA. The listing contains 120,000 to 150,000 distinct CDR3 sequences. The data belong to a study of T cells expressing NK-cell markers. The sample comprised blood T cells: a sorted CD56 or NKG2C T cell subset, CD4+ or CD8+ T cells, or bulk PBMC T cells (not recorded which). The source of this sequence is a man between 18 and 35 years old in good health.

The CDR3 region is CASIRNTEAFF. The chain recombines TRBV30 with TRBJ1-1. CDR1 GTSNPN and CDR2 SVGIG come from the germline V gene (reference sequence). This CDR3 comprises 11 residues.